Sequencing of this TCR beta chain was carried out in a study of response to subunit inactivated influenza vaccine. Study-wide results and caveats: Authors suggested that a seasonal influenza vaccination recruits few new T cells each time.

V was cut by 4 bases and J by 1 base, with 7 bases left in between. This CDR3 is built from 13 residues. TCRdb re-called the RT-PCR reads with MiXCR, one entry per CDR3 protein. This table holds 290,000 or so distinct CDR3 sequences, approximately 20% found once. This clonotype occurred a few times. The antigen is unknown. This receptor was obtained from a man between 50 and 75 years old who received an inactivated influenza vaccine. The starting material was PBMCs from blood, obtained less than 22 months after vaccination. V usage is TRBV12-3 or TRBV12-4 and J usage is TRBJ1-1; D is undetermined. CDR3 DNA: TGTGCCAGCAGTTATACCCAGAACACTGAAGCTTTCTTT. It specifies CASSYTQNTEAFF.